The subject of this entry is one T cell receptor (beta chain). No antigen is known for it. Qualities for individual bases were not recorded, and no much larger clone is one base off. Here V drops 3 bases and J drops 0 bases, and the junction holds 10 bases not matched to any gene. The germline V gene yields ENHRY for CDR1 and SYGVKD for CDR2. The CDR3 runs 17 amino acids, cysteine and phenylalanine included. The kept DNA is CDR3 alone, 51 bases in frame from the first base. This record comes from a study of T cells after yellow fever vaccination (dated by TCRdb to the late 2010s). About the full investigation: The SMART-Seq v4 Ultra Low Input RNA kit was used to prepare libraries from fractions with low cell numbers. Blood was collected at multiple timepoints before and after primary and secondary immunization, and bulk PBMC replicates and cell subsets were isolated. Bulk TCR alpha and beta repertoires were sequenced longitudinally to track T-cell clones before and after primary and booster YFV17D yellow fever vaccination. Two healthy male donors made up the cohort, one aged 18 to 29 years and the other aged 30 to 40 years. Results and caveats for the whole study, not just this receptor: A small fraction of clonotypes showed up in both the CD4 and CD8 compartments, probably as a result of convergent recombination. Because the study included only two donors, the extent to which the findings can be generalized is limited. Computational filtering was required because FACS-sorted repertoires could contain abundant contaminating clonotypes from the bulk population. Most clones expanded after primary vaccination were re-detected after the booster (almost 97% of CD4 and around 86% of CD8), suggesting broad memory maintenance. The secondary T-cell response was weaker than the primary response but faster, peaking on day 5 instead of day 15.

Per the publication, the treatment or condition label means: live attenuated yellow fever vaccine strain. PBMCs were isolated from peripheral blood using a standard Ficoll-Paque protocol. Dynabeads CD4 and CD8 positive selection kits were used to isolate CD4 and CD8 T-cell fractions. TriZol was used to extract RNA from bulk PBMCs, CD4 and CD8 fractions, and dextramer-positive and dextramer-negative fractions. The run used an Illumina NovaSeq 6000. Synthesis of TCR cDNA relied on 5'RACE template switching, a step that introduced a universal primer site along with unique molecular identifiers. Priming of cDNA synthesis was performed from both the TCR alpha and TCR beta constant segments. Two PCR steps were used to amplify libraries, with sample barcodes and sequencing adapters being added in the second step. Sequencing of libraries was performed on Illumina HiSeq 2500 (2x100 bp) or NovaSeq (2x150 bp). Per the original workflow: MIGEC was used to demultiplex reads and collapse the reads into UMI consensus sequences, and MiXCR was used for V(D)J alignment. Vaccine-responding clonotypes were identified with edgeR using replicate PBMC samples, with FDR below 0.01 and a log2 fold change above 5 up to day 15 being required. Bulk clonotypes were assigned CD4 or CD8 identity according to which sequenced CD4 or CD8 repertoire held them at higher abundance. TCRdb passed the public sequencing reads through fastp at Q25 and MiXCR, retaining productive beta sequences. Rows matching on CDR3 protein sequence are summarized as one entry with the most common DNA and genes. Here the V and J calls rest on TCRdb's processing, not on the authors' analysis. The sample table records 100,000 to 150,000 distinct CDR3 sequences; roughly 15% of these occur just once. The top ten constitute 35% to 45% of the sample.

The chain is encoded by TRBV10-3 joined to TRBJ1-1; 7 bases in the middle match TRBD1. Sequencing was performed on CD8+ T cells sorted from PBMCs, taken 5 days after the yellow fever booster vaccination. This TCR derives from a young man who received the YFV17D yellow fever vaccine. In nucleotides, the sequence is TGTGCCATCAGTGAAAGGTTGGAAGGGGGCCTGAACACTGAAGCTTTCTTT. This encodes CAISERLEGGLNTEAFF.